This is a list of T cell receptor beta chains from one sample in a study of regulatory T cells in long-lasting Graves disease. TCRdb passed the multiplex PCR reads through MiXCR, listing each CDR3 protein once. The sample includes 400,000 to 450,000 distinct CDR3 sequences, more than 13% of them seen just once. These data also featured in a second study, about T cells in Graves' hyperthyroidism and ophthalmopathy.

The material was peripheral blood mononuclear cells (PBMCs), obtained at new diagnosis, from a patient treated with antithyroid drugs. The receptors were sampled from a woman between 25 and 40 years old with Graves disease. CDR3s include the opening cysteine and the closing phenylalanine or tryptophan. A D gene is named only where the DNA matches it firmly. Not every row has a clone size; where given, it reads once, few, many or a size class.

v_call: TRBV7-8
d_call: TRBD1
clone_size: many
cdr3_length: 14
j_call: TRBJ2-5
cdr3_nt: TGTGCCAGCAGCTCCCGGACAGGGGAAGAGACCCAGTACTTC
cdr3_aa: CASSSRTGEETQYF

v_call: TRBV11-2
d_call: .
clone_size: many
cdr3_length: 12
j_call: TRBJ2-5
cdr3_nt: TGTGCCAGCAGCTTGTTCCAAGAGACCCAGTACTTC
cdr3_aa: CASSLFQETQYF

v_call: TRBV4-2
d_call: .
clone_size: .
cdr3_length: 14
j_call: TRBJ1-4
cdr3_nt: TGTGCCAGCAGCCAAGGGCAGGGTGTGGGGAAACTGTTTTTT
cdr3_aa: CASSQGQGVGKLFF

v_call: TRBV2
d_call: TRBD1
clone_size: many
cdr3_length: 15
j_call: TRBJ1-2
cdr3_nt: TGTGCCAGCAGGTCCCACGGGACAGGGGCAGAAGGCTACACCTTC
cdr3_aa: CASRSHGTGAEGYTF

v_call: TRBV24-1
d_call: .
clone_size: many
cdr3_length: 18
j_call: TRBJ2-1
cdr3_nt: TGTGCCACCAGTGACCCGGGTAGCTTAGGGAGCGATTACAATGAGCAGTTCTTC
cdr3_aa: CATSDPGSLGSDYNEQFF

v_call: TRBV27
d_call: .
clone_size: few
cdr3_length: 14
j_call: TRBJ1-2
cdr3_nt: TGTGCCAGCAGCAAATCGGGACCGGATATGAGCTACACCTTC
cdr3_aa: CASSKSGPDMSYTF

v_call: TRBV20-1
d_call: .
clone_size: .
cdr3_length: 13
j_call: TRBJ1-2
cdr3_nt: TGCAGTGCCCGCTCGGGGGGAAGCTATGGCTACACCTTC
cdr3_aa: CSARSGGSYGYTF

v_call: TRBV15
d_call: .
clone_size: .
cdr3_length: 13
j_call: TRBJ1-1
cdr3_nt: TGTGCCACCAGCCTCCTCGGTGGGACTGAAGCTTTCTTT
cdr3_aa: CATSLLGGTEAFF

v_call: TRBV19
d_call: .
clone_size: .
cdr3_length: 15
j_call: TRBJ2-3
cdr3_nt: TGTGCCAGTAGCCCAAGGTGGCGAGGTGGAGATACGCAGTATTTT
cdr3_aa: CASSPRWRGGDTQYF

v_call: TRBV13
d_call: .
clone_size: many
cdr3_length: 16
j_call: TRBJ2-1
cdr3_nt: TGTGCCAGCAGCTTACCGCCGGCCCGCTCCTACAATGAGCAGTTCTTC
cdr3_aa: CASSLPPARSYNEQFF